These 23 T cell receptor beta chains came from one sample sequenced in a study of lymphopenia after photon versus proton radiotherapy. Only in-frame clones appear in the TCRdb table, and some are missing; sequencing was by immunoSEQ multiplex PCR. The data hold 30,000 to 40,000 clones, with nearly 85% observed a single time. The sequences come from peripheral blood, collected from a patient treated with proton-based radiotherapy. Every receptor here comes from a woman aged 70 to 79 with pancreatic cancer.

J is TRBJ1-2 and V is TRBV18; 7 positions agree with TRBD1. The CDR3 is made up of 16 amino acids. The germline gives CDR1 KGHSH, CDR2 LQKENI. Trimming cost V 4 bases and J 6 bases; bases outside gene matches: 14. Here the CDR3 DNA reads TGTGCCAGCTCACGTAATTCCGGGACAGCGACGGATGGCTACACCTTC. Encoded protein: CASSRNSGTATDGYTF. The variable domain in full, completed from reference TRBV18 and TRBJ1-2, reads NAGVMQNPRHLVRRRGQEARLRCSPMKGHSHVYWYRQLPEEGLKFMVYLQKENIIDESGMPKERFSAEFPKEGPSILRIQQVVRGDSAAYFCASSRNSGTATDGYTFGSGTRLTVV.

This clone has only one observation. This sample also contains other DNA sequences that code for the same CDR3. The chain is built from TRBV27 and TRBJ2-2; D not certain. V lost 8 bases and J 5 bases, leaving 9 bases between the germline ends. Germline values: CDR1 MNHEY, CDR2 SMNVEV (reference sequence). CDR3 length: 12 amino acids. The CDR3 loop reads CASFKETGELFF. DNA of the CDR3: TGTGCCAGCTTCAAGGAAACCGGGGAGCTGTTTTTT.

V is TRBV18 and J is TRBJ1-4, with D possibly matching TRBD1 (5 bases). Germline lookup yields CDR1 KGHSH and CDR2 LQKENI. The V end was cut by 3 bases, the J end by 5 bases, with 13 bases between. The CDR3 is 15 amino acids. The CDR3 DNA is TGTGCCAGCTCACCGGATATGCGGGACAATGAAAAACTGTTTTTT. It specifies CASSPDMRDNEKLFF.

The chain has TRBV5-5 and TRBJ2-2, with D hard to call. V was cut by 1 base and J by 1 base, with 5 bases left in between. From germline, CDR1 is SGHKS and CDR2 YYEKEE (reference sequence). The CDR3 has 14 amino acids. The CDR3 DNA reads TGTGCCAGCAGCTTGATACAGAACACCGGGGAGCTGTTTTTT. It is translated as CASSLIQNTGELFF.

The V and J genes are TRBV14 and TRBJ2-1; 9 bases fit TRBD1. Losses at the gene ends were 1 base for V and 6 bases for J; bases not matched to a gene: 4. This CDR3 has 15 amino acids. The germline gives CDR1 SGHDN, CDR2 FVKESK. The CDR3 nucleotides are TGTGCCAGCAGCCAAGGGGACAGGGTTTTCAATGAGCAGTTCTTC. Protein product: CASSQGDRVFNEQFF.

This clone was recorded once. This sequence joins TRBV19 and TRBJ1-2; 8 nucleotides line up with TRBD1. Germline CDR1 and CDR2: LNHDA and SQIVND (reference sequence). CDR3 length: 15 amino acids. V dropped 2 bases and J dropped 7; count of bases not matched to a gene: 9. In DNA form, the CDR3 reads TGTGCCAGTAGTATACTGTTGGACAGGGTGGCTGGCTACACCTTC. It codes for CASSILLDRVAGYTF.

A note on this clone: A read error may produce the germline difference seen at one junction end. CDR3 coding DNA: TGTGCTAGCAGCTCATTACAGGGGGTAGAGACCCAGTACTTC. Its translation is CASSSLQGVETQYF. This rearrangement joins TRBV7-7 to TRBJ2-5, with 8 bases fitting TRBD1. This CDR3 spans 14 amino acids. Germline V CDR1 and CDR2: SSHAT, FNYEAQ (reference sequence).

The J gene is TRBJ2-4, the V gene TRBV20-1; no firm D call. This CDR3 spans 11 amino acids. Germline CDR1 reads DFQATT; CDR2 reads SNEGSKA (reference sequence). V lost 7 bases and J lost 0, with 4 bases in between. The DNA of the CDR3 is TGCAGTGGAGAAGCCAAAAACATTCAGTACTTC. Protein sequence: CSGEAKNIQYF.

This clone has a handful of counts. The chain links TRBV19 to TRBJ1-2, with 8 bases identical to TRBD1. Trimming at V came to 5 bases and at J to 3 bases, leaving 11 bases not matched to a gene. The CDR3 spans 16 residues. Germline CDR1 reads LNHDA; CDR2 reads SQIVND (reference sequence). In nucleotides, the CDR3 is TGTGCCAGTAGTTTCTTAGGGGCAGGGGGCTACTATGGCTACACCTTC. Protein product: CASSFLGAGGYYGYTF.

The CDR3 coding sequence is TGTGCCAGTAGTATCTCGACAACCTTAGCCAAAAACATTCAGTACTTC. Translation: CASSISTTLAKNIQYF. The rearrangement links TRBV19 to TRBJ2-4; D gene uncertain. The V gene lost 3 bases and the J gene lost 0 bases, with 12 bases spanning the gap. The CDR3 loop spans 16 amino acids. Germline assignment: CDR1 LNHDA and CDR2 SQIVND (reference sequence).

A single count supports this clone. The J gene is TRBJ1-1, the V gene TRBV27; D uncertain. The CDR3 spans 13 residues. Trimming took off 3 bases at V and 1 base at J, with 6 bases between the two ends. The germline CDR1 and CDR2 sequences are MNHEY and SMNVEV (reference sequence). CDR3 amino acids: CASSFSENTEAFF. The CDR3 DNA follows: TGTGCCAGCAGTTTTTCGGAGAACACTGAAGCTTTCTTT.

The CDR3 bases are TGTGCCAGCAGCGTAGCGGGAGCGGGAGGGGTCCCAGATACGCAGTATTTT. Protein sequence: CASSVAGAGGVPDTQYF. The genes are TRBV9 and TRBJ2-3, with 10 bases matching TRBD2. CDR1 is SGDLS, CDR2 YYNGEE, per germline. Trimming removed 0 bases from V and 4 bases from J; junction bases left unmatched: 8. The CDR3 has 17 residues. Together with reference TRBV9 and TRBJ2-3, the CDR3 gives the full variable domain: DSGVTQTPKHLITATGQRVTLRCSPRSGDLSVYWYQQSLDQGLQFLIQYYNGEERAKGNILERFSAQQFPDLHSELNLSSLELGDSALYFCASSVAGAGGVPDTQYFGPGTRLTVL.

The chain joins TRBV18 to TRBJ2-3; 12 bases map to TRBD2. This CDR3 has 15 amino acids. V lost 5 bases, J lost 3 bases, and 3 bases stayed unmatched. The germline V gene has CDR1 KGHSH and CDR2 LQKENI. The CDR3 coding sequence is TGTGCCAGCTCAAGGACTAGCGGGGCTACAGATACGCAGTATTTT. This gives the protein CASSRTSGATDTQYF.

This clone has only a few counts. V is TRBV7-6 and J is TRBJ2-5; D is possibly TRBD1 or TRBD2 (5 bases each). The CDR3 runs to 14 residues. Looked up from germline, CDR1 is SGHVS and CDR2 is FNYEAQ. Trimming took 3 bases from V and 1 from J, leaving 9 bases between them. CDR3 region: CASSFGTVQETQYF. Written as DNA, the CDR3 is TGTGCCAGCAGCTTCGGGACGGTCCAAGAGACCCAGTACTTC.

Comment on this clone: A read error may account for a junction end that differs from germline. Other nucleotide sequences in the sample specify the same CDR3. The V gene is TRBV18, the J gene TRBJ1-6, with 8 bases matching TRBD1. CDR1 and CDR2 (germline): KGHSH, LQKENI. CDR3 length: 14 amino acids. CDR3 sequence: CASSQDRVNSPLHF. The CDR3 coding sequence is TGTGCCAGCTCGCAGGACAGGGTAAATTCACCTCTCCACTTT.

The chain carries TRBV7-2 and TRBJ1-3, with 8 bases that match TRBD1. Germline V gene lookup returns CDR1 SGHTA and CDR2 FQGNSA. This CDR3 is built from 16 residues. V shed 5 bases and J 0 bases; nucleotides not matched to a gene: 6. This chain's CDR3 is CASSRDRKNSGNTIYF. The CDR3 bases are TGTGCCAGCAGCCGGGACAGGAAAAACTCTGGAAACACCATATATTTT.

The chain uses TRBV28 and TRBJ2-5; D uncertain. Germline loops: CDR1 MDHEN, CDR2 SYDVKM. The CDR3 covers 13 residues. V lost 6 bases to trimming and J lost 5 bases, with 13 bases between them. The CDR3 reads CASSTGPTETQYF. The CDR3 nucleotides are TGTGCCAGCAGCACTGGACCCACGGAGACCCAGTACTTC.

The J gene is TRBJ2-1, the V gene TRBV15, with D unresolved. V was clipped by 1 base and J by 12 bases, with 13 bases between them. This CDR3 region has 13 residues. Germline CDR1 is LNHNV and CDR2 is YYDKDF (reference sequence). CDR3 sequence reads: CATSRGGYSLQFF. Written as DNA, the CDR3 is TGTGCCACCAGCAGAGGGGGTTATTCGCTGCAGTTCTTC.

The rearrangement joins TRBV18 to TRBJ2-5; no clear D gene. Germline CDR1 and CDR2: KGHSH and LQKENI. V shed 5 bases and J shed 3 bases, with 16 bases lying between them. The CDR3 runs to 15 residues. CDR3 DNA sequence: TGTGCCAGCTCAAAAGACCAAGACCTCAAAGAGACCCAGTACTTC. Translated: CASSKDQDLKETQYF.

This clone is medium-sized (0.01 to 0.1%) by share. CDR3 coding DNA: TGTGCCAGTACCTCACTGTCGGGGGCACGCTCACCCCTCCACTTT. It codes for CASTSLSGARSPLHF. V is TRBV19 and J is TRBJ1-6; D perhaps matches TRBD1 (6 bases). The V gene lost 7 bases and the J gene lost 10 bases, with 20 bases spanning the gap. The CDR3 extends over 15 amino acids. Per germline, CDR1 LNHDA and CDR2 SQIVND (reference sequence).

The V gene is TRBV6-1, the J gene TRBJ2-7; 9 bases fit TRBD1. Germline values: CDR1 MNHNS, CDR2 SASEGT. This CDR3 contains 14 residues. Losses at the gene ends were 5 bases for V and 6 bases for J; bases not matched to a gene: 8. This CDR3 reads CASSLRDRVGEQYF. As DNA, the CDR3 is TGTGCCAGCAGTTTACGGGACAGGGTTGGCGAGCAGTACTTC.

The chain recombines TRBV6-6 with TRBJ1-1; no clear D gene. Germline V gives CDR1 MNHNY, CDR2 SVGAGI (reference sequence). The V gene lost 7 bases and the J gene lost 0 bases, with 3 bases spanning the gap. The CDR3 contains 11 residues. The CDR3 region has the DNA TGTGCCAGCAAGCTGAACACTGAAGCTTTCTTT. Encoded protein: CASKLNTEAFF.

The chain carries TRBV28 and TRBJ2-3; D is undetermined. CDR1 is MDHEN and CDR2 is SYDVKM in the germline V gene. The CDR3 extends over 12 amino acids. Trimming removed 2 bases from V and 4 bases from J, with 4 bases in between. In DNA, the CDR3 is TGTGCCAGCAGTTTACCCGCAGATACGCAGTATTTT. This sequence encodes CASSLPADTQYF.